Given below is one T cell receptor (beta chain) in context. Its antigen is unidentified. CDR1 is MNHEY and CDR2 is SMNVEV in the germline V gene (reference sequence). V lost 5 bases and J lost 4; bases outside the gene matches: 6. The CDR3 has 15 residues. This specimen comes from a study of somatic mutations in cytotoxic T cells in rheumatoid arthritis. The investigators isolated CD4+ and CD8+ cells by positive magnetic bead selection and checked their purity by flow cytometry. Generated by immunoSEQ multiplex PCR, the TCRdb table keeps only in-frame clones and is missing some. The data contain 15,000 to 20,000 clones, 70% to 75% of them seen just once; the ten biggest clones take up 14% to 15%. Whole-study results and caveats: With about 60 patients examined, under 10 had a largest CD8+ clone exceeding 20% of CD8+ cells. Antigen targets of the expanded CD8+ clones remained unidentified. CD8+ clonality rose with age in rheumatoid arthritis patients, unlike in healthy controls.

The sequence came from an adult with rheumatoid arthritis. This rearrangement joins TRBV27 to TRBJ2-2; 8 bases line up with TRBD1. Sequenced sample: CD8+ T cells sorted from blood. The CDR3 region has the DNA TGTGCCAGCAGTAACCAGGGGGCGGGCACCGGGGAGCTGTTTTTT. Amino acids: CASSNQGAGTGELFF.